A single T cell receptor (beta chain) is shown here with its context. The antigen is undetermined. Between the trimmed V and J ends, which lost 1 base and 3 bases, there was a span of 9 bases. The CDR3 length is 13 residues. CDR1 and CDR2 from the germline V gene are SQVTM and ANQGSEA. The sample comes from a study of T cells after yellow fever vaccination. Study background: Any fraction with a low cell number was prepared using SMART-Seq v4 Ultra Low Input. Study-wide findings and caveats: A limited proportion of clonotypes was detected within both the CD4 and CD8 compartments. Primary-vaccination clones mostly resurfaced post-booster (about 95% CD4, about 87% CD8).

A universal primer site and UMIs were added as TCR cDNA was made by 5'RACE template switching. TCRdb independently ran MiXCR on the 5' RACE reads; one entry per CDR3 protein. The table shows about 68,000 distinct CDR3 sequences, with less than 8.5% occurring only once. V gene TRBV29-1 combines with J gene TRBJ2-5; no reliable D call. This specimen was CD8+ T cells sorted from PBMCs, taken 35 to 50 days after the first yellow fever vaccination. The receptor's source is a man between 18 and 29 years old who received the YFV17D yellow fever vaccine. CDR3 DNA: TGCAGCGTTGAAGTGGGTAGGGAAGAGACCCAGTACTTC. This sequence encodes CSVEVGREETQYF. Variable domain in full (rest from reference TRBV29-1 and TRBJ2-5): SAVISQKPSRDICQRGTSLTIQCQVDSQVTMMFWYRQQPGQSLTLIATANQGSEATYESGFVIDKFPISRPNLTFSTLTVSNMSPEDSSIYLCSVEVGREETQYFGPGTRLLVL.